Many counts were recorded for the clone carrying this T cell receptor beta chain. Its specificity is unknown. Breast cancer patients provided tissue from their axillary draining lymph nodes. This CDR3 comprises 13 residues. Germline values: CDR1 MNHEY, CDR2 SMNVEV (reference sequence). V lost 3 bases, J lost 8 bases, and 10 bases lay in between. TCRdb re-called the multiplex PCR reads through MiXCR, storing one row per CDR3 protein. There are around 120,000 distinct CDR3 sequences in the sample; 15% to 20% occur only once, and less than 4% lies in the top ten. This sample was included in a study of breast tumors, draining lymph nodes, adjacent tissues. Study-wide results and caveats: Tumor repertoires ranked between lymph nodes and nontumor tissue in diversity, with V and J gene preferences. Luminal-like breast cancer showed significantly greater tumor-nontumor repertoire similarity than basal-like breast cancer did. The data were judged consistent with most tumor T cells coming from lymph node and expanding in tumor. The lymph node origin of tumor T cells was framed as consistent with a hypothesis, not demonstrated.

This TCR was recovered from a female donor with breast cancer. Some clones in this sample may be carry-over from other donors' samples. The chain is built from TRBV27 and TRBJ1-4; D not certain. Sequencing was performed on axillary lymph node tissue. The CDR3 region has the DNA TGTGCCAGCAGTTTGCCTTCGGGCGAAAAACTGTTTTTT. It encodes CASSLPSGEKLFF.